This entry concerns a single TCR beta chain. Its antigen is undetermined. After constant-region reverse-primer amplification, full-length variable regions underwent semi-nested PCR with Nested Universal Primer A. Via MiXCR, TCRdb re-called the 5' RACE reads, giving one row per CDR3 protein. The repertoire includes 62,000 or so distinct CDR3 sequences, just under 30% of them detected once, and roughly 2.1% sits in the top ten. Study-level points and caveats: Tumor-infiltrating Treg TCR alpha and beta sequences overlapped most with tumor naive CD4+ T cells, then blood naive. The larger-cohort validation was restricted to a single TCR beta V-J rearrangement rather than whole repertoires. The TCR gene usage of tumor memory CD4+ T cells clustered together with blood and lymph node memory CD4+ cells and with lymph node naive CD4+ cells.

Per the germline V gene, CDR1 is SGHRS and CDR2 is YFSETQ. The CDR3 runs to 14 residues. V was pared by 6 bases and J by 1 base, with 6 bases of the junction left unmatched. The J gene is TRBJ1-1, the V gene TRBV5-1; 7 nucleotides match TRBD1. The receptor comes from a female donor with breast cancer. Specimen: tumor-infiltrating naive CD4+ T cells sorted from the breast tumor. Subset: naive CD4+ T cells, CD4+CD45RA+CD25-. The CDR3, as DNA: TGCGCCAGCAAAGAGGGGGCTGAGAACACTGAAGCTTTCTTT. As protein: CASKEGAENTEAFF.